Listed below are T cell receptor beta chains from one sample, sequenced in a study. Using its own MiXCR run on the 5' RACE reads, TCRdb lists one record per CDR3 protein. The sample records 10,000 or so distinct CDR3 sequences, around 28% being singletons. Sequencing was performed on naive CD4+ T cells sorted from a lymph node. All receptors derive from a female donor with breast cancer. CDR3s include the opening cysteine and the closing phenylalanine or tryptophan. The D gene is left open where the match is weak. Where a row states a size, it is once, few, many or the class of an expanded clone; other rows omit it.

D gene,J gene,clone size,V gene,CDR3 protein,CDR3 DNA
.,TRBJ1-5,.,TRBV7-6,CASGLEPAQAQHF,TGTGCCAGCGGCTTAGAGCCTGCCCAGGCCCAGCATTTT
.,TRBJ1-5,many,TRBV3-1,CASSQDFGVQPQHF,TGTGCCAGCAGCCAAGATTTCGGGGTTCAGCCCCAGCATTTT
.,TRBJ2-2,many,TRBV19,CASSISKATGELFF,TGTGCCAGTAGTATAAGTAAAGCCACCGGGGAGCTGTTTTTT
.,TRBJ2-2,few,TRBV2,CASRPTALLRGELFF,TGTGCCAGCAGACCAACAGCACTTTTACGCGGGGAGCTGTTTTTT
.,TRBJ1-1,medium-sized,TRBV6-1,CASSRQTMNTEAFF,TGTGCCAGCAGTAGACAGACAATGAACACTGAAGCTTTCTTT
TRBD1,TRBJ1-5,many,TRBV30,CAWSRTGGNQPQHF,TGTGCCTGGAGCCGGACAGGGGGCAATCAGCCCCAGCATTTT
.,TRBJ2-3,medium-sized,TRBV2,CASSDAGGFGDTQYF,TGTGCCAGCAGTGATGCCGGAGGGTTCGGGGATACGCAGTATTTT
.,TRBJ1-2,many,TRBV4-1,CASSQGGVEGYTF,TGCGCCAGCAGCCAGGGAGGGGTGGAGGGCTACACCTTC
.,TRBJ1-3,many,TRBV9,CASSVGATGRGNTIYF,TGTGCCAGCAGCGTAGGAGCCACCGGCCGTGGAAACACCATATATTTT
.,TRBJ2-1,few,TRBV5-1,CASSLGNFLDEQFF,TGCGCCAGCAGCTTGGGGAACTTTTTAGATGAGCAGTTCTTC
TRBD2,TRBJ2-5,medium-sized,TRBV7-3,CASSLSSGAGETQYF,TGTGCCAGCAGCTTGTCTAGCGGGGCAGGGGAGACCCAGTACTTC
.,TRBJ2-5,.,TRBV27,CASGRIQETQYF,TGTGCGAGCGGAAGAATACAAGAGACCCAGTACTTC
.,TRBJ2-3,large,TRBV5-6,CASSPTGADTQYF,TGTGCCAGCAGCCCGACAGGAGCGGATACGCAGTATTTT
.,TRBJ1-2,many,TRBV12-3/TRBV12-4,CASSFGDYGYTF,TGTGCCAGCAGTTTTGGAGACTATGGCTACACCTTC
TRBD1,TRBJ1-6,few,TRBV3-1,CASSWGDRGNSPLHF,TGTGCCAGCAGCTGGGGCGACAGGGGGAATTCACCCCTCCACTTT
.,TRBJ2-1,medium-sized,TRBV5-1,CASSLARGSSIEQFF,TGCGCCAGCAGCTTGGCCCGGGGCTCCTCGATTGAGCAGTTCTTC
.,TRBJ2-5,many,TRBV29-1,CSVARDIGETQYF,TGCAGCGTGGCCCGGGACATCGGAGAGACCCAGTACTTC
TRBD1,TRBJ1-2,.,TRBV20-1,CSASGTVNYGYTF,TGCAGTGCTTCCGGGACAGTCAACTATGGCTACACCTTC
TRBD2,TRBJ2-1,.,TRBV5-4,CASSKAGGSYNEQFF,TGTGCCAGCAGTAAAGCGGGAGGCTCCTACAATGAGCAGTTCTTC
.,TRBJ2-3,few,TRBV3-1,CASSQEPGTDTQYF,TGTGCCAGCAGCCAAGAACCCGGCACAGATACGCAGTATTTT
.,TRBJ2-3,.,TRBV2,CASQAREGDTQYF,TGTGCCAGCCAGGCGCGAGAGGGGGATACGCAGTATTTT
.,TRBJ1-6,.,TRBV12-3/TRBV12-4,CASRLQGYSPLHF,TGTGCCAGCAGATTGCAGGGTTACTCACCCCTCCACTTT
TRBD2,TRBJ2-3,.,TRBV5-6,CASSLPGLAGPDTQYF,TGTGCCAGCAGCTTGCCGGGACTAGCGGGGCCAGATACGCAGTATTTT
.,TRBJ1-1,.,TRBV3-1,CASSQGQRTEAFF,TGTGCCAGCAGCCAAGGACAGCGAACTGAAGCTTTCTTT
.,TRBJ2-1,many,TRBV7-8,CASSLRYSARAEQFF,TGTGCCAGCAGCTTAAGGTACAGCGCAAGAGCGGAGCAGTTCTTC
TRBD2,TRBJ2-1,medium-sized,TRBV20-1,CSARAPSGRRDEQFF,TGCAGTGCTAGAGCTCCTAGCGGGAGACGCGATGAGCAGTTCTTC
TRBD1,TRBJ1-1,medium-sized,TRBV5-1,CASSSMDRGNAEAFF,TGCGCCAGCAGCTCGATGGACAGGGGGAACGCTGAAGCTTTCTTT
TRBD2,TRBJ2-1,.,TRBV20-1,CSARIGLAGYNEQFF,TGCAGCGCTAGAATAGGACTAGCGGGATACAATGAGCAGTTCTTC
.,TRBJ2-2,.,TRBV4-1,CASSQAEGIPGELFF,TGCGCCAGCAGCCAAGCTGAGGGGATCCCCGGGGAGCTGTTTTTT
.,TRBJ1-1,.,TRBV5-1,CAGSYLDGLVTEAFF,TGCGCCGGCAGCTACCTGGACGGCTTGGTCACTGAAGCTTTCTTT
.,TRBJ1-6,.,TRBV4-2,CASGQDPQGRNSPLHF,TGTGCCAGCGGCCAAGATCCCCAGGGACGTAATTCACCCCTCCACTTT
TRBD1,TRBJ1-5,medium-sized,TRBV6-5,CASSRDSPYSNQPQHF,TGTGCCAGCAGCCGGGACAGCCCTTATAGCAATCAGCCCCAGCATTTT
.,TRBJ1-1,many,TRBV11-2,CASSLAFRGRTEAFF,TGTGCCAGCAGCTTAGCGTTTAGGGGTCGGACTGAAGCTTTCTTT
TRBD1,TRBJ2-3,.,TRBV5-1,CASSPTAGGDTQYF,TGCGCCAGCAGCCCCACGGCAGGGGGAGATACGCAGTATTTT
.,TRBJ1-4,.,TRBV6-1,CASSSGPSRAKLFF,TGTGCCAGCAGCTCGGGGCCGTCCCGGGCAAAACTGTTTTTT
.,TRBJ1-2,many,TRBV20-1,CSARDLMRGEGFYTF,TGCAGTGCTAGAGATTTGATGCGGGGGGAAGGCTTTTACACCTTC
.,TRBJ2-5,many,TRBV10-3,CAISESGGETQYF,TGTGCCATCAGTGAGAGTGGAGGGGAGACCCAGTACTTC
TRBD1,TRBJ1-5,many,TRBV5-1,CASSLGTGTGHQPQHF,TGCGCCAGCAGCTTGGGGACCGGGACAGGACATCAGCCCCAGCATTTT
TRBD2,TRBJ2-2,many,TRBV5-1,CASSLRVRLGREPGELFF,TGCGCCAGCAGCTTGCGCGTTCGGCTTGGGCGGGAGCCGGGGGAGCTGTTTTTT
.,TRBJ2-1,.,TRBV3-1,CASSQDPAGLEELF,TGTGCCAGCAGCCAAGACCCGGCAGGCCTTGAGGAGCTCTTC
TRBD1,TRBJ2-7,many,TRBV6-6,CASSSGTGGDEQYF,TGTGCCAGCAGTTCCGGGACAGGGGGGGACGAGCAGTACTTC
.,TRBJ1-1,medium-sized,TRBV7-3,CASSPRPTGANTEAFF,TGTGCCAGCAGCCCCCGCCCGACAGGCGCAAACACTGAAGCTTTCTTT
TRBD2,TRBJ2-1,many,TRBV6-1,CASINLAGAYDEQFF,TGTGCCAGTATTAATCTAGCGGGGGCCTACGATGAGCAGTTCTTC
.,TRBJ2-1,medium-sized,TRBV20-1,CSFLGQFSYNEQFF,TGCAGTTTCCTCGGACAGTTCTCCTACAATGAGCAGTTCTTC
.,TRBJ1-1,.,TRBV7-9,CASSLALPTEAFF,TGTGCCAGCAGCTTAGCCCTGCCCACTGAAGCTTTCTTT
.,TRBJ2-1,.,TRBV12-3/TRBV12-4,CASSFWTGGYNEQFF,TGTGCCAGCAGTTTTTGGACTGGAGGTTACAATGAGCAGTTCTTC
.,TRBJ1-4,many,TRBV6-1,CASSEATLTGGEKLFF,TGTGCCAGCAGTGAAGCCACGCTGACCGGTGGGGAAAAACTGTTTTTT
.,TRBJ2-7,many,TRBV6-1,CASSEGGRGYEQYF,TGTGCCAGCAGTGAAGGGGGTAGGGGTTACGAGCAGTACTTC